The 18 T cell receptor beta chains below were found in one sample sequenced in a study of cytomegalovirus exposure and HLA in healthy donors. The PCR made use of 60 Vbeta and 13 Jbeta primers. Sequencing was performed with immunoSEQ multiplex PCR; in TCRdb, only in-frame clones are kept and a portion is missing. The sample records approximately 210,000 clones, 85% to 90% being singletons. Input material: PBMCs. The source of these receptors is a man in his thirties or forties in good health and CMV-seronegative.

The J gene is TRBJ1-1, the V gene TRBV7-9, with 8 bases that match TRBD1. J gave up 6 bases and V 2 bases, and 8 bases lay outside the gene matches. The CDR3 has 15 residues. Germline-derived CDR1 and CDR2 are SEHNR and FQNEAQ (reference sequence). CDR3 amino acids: CASSLRPDREPEAFF. For the CDR3, the DNA is TGTGCCAGCAGCTTACGCCCGGACAGGGAACCTGAAGCTTTCTTT. Full variable domain (rest looked up from reference TRBV7-9 and TRBJ1-1): DTGVSQNPRHKITKRGQNVTFRCDPISEHNRLYWYRQTLGQGPEFLTYFQNEAQLEKSRLLSDRFSAERPKGSFSTLEIQRTEQGDSAMYLCASSLRPDREPEAFFGQGTRLTVV.

The chain employs TRBV7-2 and TRBJ1-5; D is perhaps TRBD1 (5 bases). Germline lookup yields CDR1 SGHTA and CDR2 FQGNSA. The CDR3 totals 16 residues. V lost 2 bases and J lost 7, with 18 bases in between. The CDR3 nucleotides read TGTGCCAGCAGCTTATCGAGGGGAGGGGAGGGGCAGCCCCAGCATTTT. This codes for CASSLSRGGEGQPQHF.

This chain's CDR3 is CASDDRASTDTQYF. The CDR3 DNA is TGTGCCAGCGATGACAGGGCTAGCACAGATACGCAGTATTTT. The chain recombines TRBV2 with TRBJ2-3; 7 bases fit TRBD1. Unmatched junction bases numbered 5, after V lost 8 bases and J lost 0 bases. There are 14 residues in the CDR3. Germline CDR1 SNHLY, CDR2 FYNNEI. Combining the CDR3 with reference TRBV2 and TRBJ2-3 gives the whole variable domain EPEVTQTPSHQVTQMGQEVILRCVPISNHLYFYWYRQILGQKVEFLVSFYNNEISEKSEIFDDQFSVERPDGSNFTLKIRSTKLEDSAMYFCASDDRASTDTQYFGPGTRLTVL.

The rearrangement joins TRBV30 to TRBJ1-1, with TRBD1 identical over 10 bases. The germline CDR1 and CDR2 sequences are GTSNPN and SVGIG (reference sequence). Trimming cost V 3 bases and J 6 bases; bases outside gene matches: 7. This CDR3 has 14 residues. The CDR3 DNA follows: TGTGCCTGGAGAGGGGACAGGGGTAGACCTGAAGCTTTCTTT. Protein: CAWRGDRGRPEAFF. Full variable domain (outside the CDR3, taken from reference TRBV30 and TRBJ1-1): SQTIHQWPATLVQPVGSPLSLECTVEGTSNPNLYWYRQAAGRGLQLLFYSVGIGQISSEVPQNLSASRPQDRQFILSSKKLLLSDSGFYLCAWRGDRGRPEAFFGQGTRLTVV.

The V call is TRBV6-1, the J call TRBJ2-1; 10 positions match TRBD1. The CDR3 runs 15 residues. The germline gives CDR1 MNHNS, CDR2 SASEGT. V was clipped by 7 bases and J by 3 bases; unmatched bases: 6. This CDR3 reads CASKRGQGSYNEQFF. CDR3 nucleotides: TGTGCCAGCAAAAGGGGACAGGGGAGCTACAATGAGCAGTTCTTC.

The chain combines TRBV11-2 with TRBJ2-1; 9 positions agree with TRBD1. This CDR3 is 15 amino acids long. V lost 4 bases and J lost 2; bases outside the gene matches: 3. Germline-derived CDR1 and CDR2 are SGHAT and FQNNGV. CDR3 in DNA: TGTGCCAGCAGCTCCCGGGACAGGGCCTACAATGAGCAGTTCTTC. Translation gives CASSSRDRAYNEQFF.

The chain joins TRBV6-1 to TRBJ2-1; D not resolved. The V end lost 3 bases, the J end lost 0 bases, and 6 bases lay between the germline ends. Germline lookup yields CDR1 MNHNS and CDR2 SASEGT. This CDR3 is built from 14 residues. CDR3 sequence (DNA): TGTGCCAGCAGTGACGGTAGCTCCTACAATGAGCAGTTCTTC. Its protein is CASSDGSSYNEQFF.

In DNA form, the CDR3 reads TGTGCCAGCAGTGACCCCTATTCGGTTTACGAGCAGTACTTC. Amino acids: CASSDPYSVYEQYF. This chain links TRBV25-1 with TRBJ2-7; D gene ambiguous. The germline V gene has CDR1 MGHDK and CDR2 SYGVNS. V lost 3 bases to trimming and J lost 4 bases, with 13 bases between them. The CDR3 has 14 amino acids.

The chain joins TRBV19 to TRBJ2-1, with 7 bases matching TRBD1. The length of the CDR3 is 13 residues. From germline, CDR1 is LNHDA and CDR2 SQIVND (reference sequence). Trimming took 3 bases from V and 10 from J; bases not matched to a gene: 6. The CDR3 here is CASSIFSGQEQFF. CDR3 in DNA: TGTGCCAGTAGTATCTTTTCGGGACAGGAGCAGTTCTTC.

This chain links TRBV19 with TRBJ2-2, with 8 nucleotides matching TRBD1. The CDR3 length is 16 residues. The junction had 11 bases not matched to a gene; V was cut back by 7 bases and J by 4 bases. The germline gives CDR1 LNHDA, CDR2 SQIVND (reference sequence). The CDR3 DNA reads as TGTGCCAGTACCACGATAGAGACAGGGGTCACCGGGGAGCTGTTTTTT. It is translated as CASTTIETGVTGELFF.

V gene TRBV2 combines with J gene TRBJ1-2; D not certain. Trimming removed 0 bases from V and 5 bases from J, with 10 bases in between. The CDR3 is made up of 14 amino acids. Germline V lookup: CDR1 SNHLY, CDR2 FYNNEI. CDR3 DNA: TGTGCCAGCAGTGAAGCGCGGGGAAAGTATGGCTACACCTTC. It translates to CASSEARGKYGYTF. The variable domain in full, completed from reference TRBV2 and TRBJ1-2, reads EPEVTQTPSHQVTQMGQEVILRCVPISNHLYFYWYRQILGQKVEFLVSFYNNEISEKSEIFDDQFSVERPDGSNFTLKIRSTKLEDSAMYFCASSEARGKYGYTFGSGTRLTVV.

The J gene is TRBJ2-7, the V gene TRBV28, with D possibly matching TRBD1 (6 bases). From germline, CDR1 is MDHEN and CDR2 SYDVKM. V gave up 5 bases and J gave up 0 bases, with 11 bases separating them. The CDR3 loop spans 14 amino acids. The CDR3 is CASSPRTVSYEQYF. For the CDR3, the DNA is TGTGCCAGCAGTCCACGGACAGTCTCCTACGAGCAGTACTTC. Full variable domain (missing parts from reference TRBV28 and TRBJ2-7): DVKVTQSSRYLVKRTGEKVFLECVQDMDHENMFWYRQDPGLGLRLIYFSYDVKMKEKGDIPEGYSVSREKKERFSLILESASTNQTSMYLCASSPRTVSYEQYFGPGTRLTVT.

The gene calls are TRBV25-1 and TRBJ1-2; D ambiguous. CDR1 and CDR2 (germline): MGHDK, SYGVNS. The CDR3 length is 14 residues. V was trimmed by 3 bases and J by 8 bases, leaving 16 bases between them. CDR3 nucleotides: TGTGCCAGCAGTGACACCGGACGGGGTTTGGGCTACACCTTC. The encoded protein is CASSDTGRGLGYTF.

This CDR3 reads CASTPLAGATDTQYF. The CDR3 DNA follows: TGTGCCAGCACCCCTCTAGCGGGGGCCACAGATACGCAGTATTTT. This sequence joins TRBV2 and TRBJ2-3, with 10 bases identical to TRBD2. Germline V gene lookup returns CDR1 SNHLY and CDR2 FYNNEI. CDR3 length: 15 residues. J gave up 2 bases and V 7 bases, and 6 bases lay outside the gene matches.

The chain combines TRBV9 with TRBJ1-5; D remains ambiguous. The CDR3 extends over 15 amino acids. CDR1 and CDR2 (germline): SGDLS, YYNGEE. The V and J ends lost 3 bases and 0 bases respectively, with 10 bases between them. CDR3 sequence: CASSAEGYSNQPQHF. The CDR3 DNA follows: TGTGCCAGCAGCGCTGAGGGATATAGCAATCAGCCCCAGCATTTT.

J is TRBJ1-1 and V is TRBV18; a weak D match, TRBD1 (6 bases). The germline V gene encodes CDR1 KGHSH and CDR2 LQKENI. V shed 2 bases and J shed 7 bases, with 23 bases lying between them. This CDR3 contains 17 residues. This CDR3 reads CASSPVLGGEGVDEAFF. CDR3 DNA: TGTGCCAGCTCACCAGTCCTGGGTGGGGAGGGGGTCGATGAAGCTTTCTTT.

The V and J genes are TRBV2 and TRBJ2-5; 8 nucleotides agree with TRBD1. Germline V gene lookup returns CDR1 SNHLY and CDR2 FYNNEI. The ends lost 4 bases at V and 2 bases at J; junction bases unmatched: 6. CDR3 length: 15 residues. In DNA form, the CDR3 reads TGTGCCAGCAGTGGGCTACAGGGGGGTCAAGAGACCCAGTACTTC. It translates to CASSGLQGGQETQYF.

This chain uses TRBV2 with TRBJ1-5; 12 positions match TRBD1. CDR1 is SNHLY, CDR2 FYNNEI, per germline. The length of the CDR3 is 14 residues. The junction had 5 bases not matched to a gene; V was cut back by 5 bases and J by 9 bases. This CDR3 reads CASSPGQGALPQHF. The CDR3 bases are TGTGCCAGCAGTCCGGGACAGGGGGCTCTGCCCCAGCATTTT.